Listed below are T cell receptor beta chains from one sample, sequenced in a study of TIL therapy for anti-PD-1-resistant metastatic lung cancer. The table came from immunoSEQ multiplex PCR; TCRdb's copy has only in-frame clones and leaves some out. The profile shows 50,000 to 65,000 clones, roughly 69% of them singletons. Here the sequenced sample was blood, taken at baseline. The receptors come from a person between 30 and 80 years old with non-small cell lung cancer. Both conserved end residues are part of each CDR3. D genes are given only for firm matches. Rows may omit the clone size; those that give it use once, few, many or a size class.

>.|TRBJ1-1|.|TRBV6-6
TGTGCCAGCACGAGGGTAAACACTGAAGCTTTCTTT
CASTRVNTEAFF
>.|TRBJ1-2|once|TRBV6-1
TGTGCCAGCAGTGAAGCCAACTCAAACTATGGCTACACCTTC
CASSEANSNYGYTF
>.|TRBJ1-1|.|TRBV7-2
TGTGCCAGCAGCTTAGTCCCGTACGCTGAAGCTTTCTTT
CASSLVPYAEAFF
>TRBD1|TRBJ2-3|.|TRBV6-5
TGTGCCAGCAGTTCGACAGGGCTCTGGGCAGATACGCAGTATTTT
CASSSTGLWADTQYF
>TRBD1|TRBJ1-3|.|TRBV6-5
TGTGCCAGCAGAAGGGGGCCTGGAAACACCATATATTTT
CASRRGPGNTIYF
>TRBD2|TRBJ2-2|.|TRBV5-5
TGTGCCAGCAGCTTGAGGTTAGCGGGAGAGTCGAACACCGGGGAGCTGTTTTTT
CASSLRLAGESNTGELFF
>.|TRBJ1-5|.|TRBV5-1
TGCGCCAGCAGCTTGGGGGCAGGCGGCTTTAATCAGCCCCAGCATTTT
CASSLGAGGFNQPQHF
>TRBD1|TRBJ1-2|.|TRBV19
TGTGCCAGCAGGGACAGGGGATCTGCCTATGGCTACACCTTC
CASRDRGSAYGYTF
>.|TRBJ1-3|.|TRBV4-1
TGCGCCAGCAGCCAACGGGACAACACCATATATTTT
CASSQRDNTIYF
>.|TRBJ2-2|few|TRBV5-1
TGCGCCAGCAGCTCGGAATATACAGGCGGCGGGGAGCTGTTTTTT
CASSSEYTGGGELFF
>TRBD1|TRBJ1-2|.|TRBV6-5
TGTGCCAGCAGAGACAGGGGAGTTAATGTCTATGGCTACACCTTC
CASRDRGVNVYGYTF
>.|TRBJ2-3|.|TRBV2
TGTGCCAGCAGTGAATGGGGGCCAGATACGCAGTATTTT
CASSEWGPDTQYF
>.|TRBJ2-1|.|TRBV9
TGTGCCAGCAGCGTAGGACAGGAGTACAATGAGCAGTTCTTC
CASSVGQEYNEQFF
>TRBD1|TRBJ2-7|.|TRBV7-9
TGTGCCAGCAGCCGACCTGGACAGGGCGCCTACGAGCAGTACTTC
CASSRPGQGAYEQYF
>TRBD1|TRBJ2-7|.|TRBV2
TGTGCCAGCAGTGAGGGACAGACCATATCCTACGAGCAGTACTTC
CASSEGQTISYEQYF
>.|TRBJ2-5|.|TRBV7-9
TGTGCCAGCAGCACGAAGGAGACCCAGTACTTC
CASSTKETQYF
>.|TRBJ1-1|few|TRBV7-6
TGTGCCAGCAGCTTAGCGCAGGGTTTGAACACTGAAGCTTTCTTT
CASSLAQGLNTEAFF
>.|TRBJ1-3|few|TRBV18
TGTGCCAGCTCACCAGGGGGCTCCCCTGGAAACACCATATATTTT
CASSPGGSPGNTIYF
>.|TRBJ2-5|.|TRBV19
TGTGCCAGTAATACAGGGTACCAAGAGACCCAGTACTTC
CASNTGYQETQYF
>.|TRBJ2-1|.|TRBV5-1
TGCGCCAGCAGCTTTGCGGATTACAATGAGCAGTTCTTC
CASSFADYNEQFF
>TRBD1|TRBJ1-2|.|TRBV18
TGTGCCAGCTCACCACAGGGGGCCTATGGCTACACCTTC
CASSPQGAYGYTF
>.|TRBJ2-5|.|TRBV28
TGTGCCAGCAGAGGCCGCTCGCAAGAGACCCAGTACTTC
CASRGRSQETQYF
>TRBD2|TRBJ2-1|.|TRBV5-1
TGCGCCAGCAGCTTGCTTAGCGGGGACAATGAGCAGTTCTTC
CASSLLSGDNEQFF
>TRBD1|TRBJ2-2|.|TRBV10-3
TGTGCCATCCCAAACCGGGACAGCCTCACCGGGGAGCTGTTTTTT
CAIPNRDSLTGELFF
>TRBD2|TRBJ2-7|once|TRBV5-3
TGTGCCAGAAGCTCCGGCGGATACGGGAGGCCATACGAGCAGTACTTC
CARSSGGYGRPYEQYF
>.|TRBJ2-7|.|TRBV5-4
TGTGCCAGCAGCCCGTGGGGCAGTTCCTACGGGCAGTACTTC
CASSPWGSSYGQYF
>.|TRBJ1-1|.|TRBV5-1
TGCGCCAGCAGCAGAGACACTGAAGCTTTCTTT
CASSRDTEAFF
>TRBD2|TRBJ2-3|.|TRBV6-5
TGTGCCAGCAGTCTAGCGGGGGGGGGCACAGATACGCAGTATTTT
CASSLAGGGTDTQYF
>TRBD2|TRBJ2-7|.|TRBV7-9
TGTGCCAGCAGCTTAGGGACTAGCGGGGTGGGTGAGCAGTACTTC
CASSLGTSGVGEQYF
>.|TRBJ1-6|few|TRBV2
TGTGCCAGCAGTGCACAGGAAGGTGGTTCACCCCTCCACTTT
CASSAQEGGSPLHF
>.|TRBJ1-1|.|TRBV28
TGTGCCAGCACCCTGGGAGGCTTTAACATGAACACTGAAGCTTTCTTT
CASTLGGFNMNTEAFF
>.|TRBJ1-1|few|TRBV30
TGTGCCTGGAGTGTAGTGGGGGTGAACACTGAAGCTTTCTTT
CAWSVVGVNTEAFF
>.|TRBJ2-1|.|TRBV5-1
TGCGCCAGCAGCTTGACAGGTCCACCCAACAATGAGCAGTTCTTC
CASSLTGPPNNEQFF
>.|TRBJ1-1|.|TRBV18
TGTGCCAGCTCACAAAGGGTGAACACTGAAGCTTTCTTT
CASSQRVNTEAFF
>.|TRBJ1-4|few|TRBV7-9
TGTGCCAGCAGCTTGTATGGGCAGGGGTGGAAGGAAAAACTGTTTTTT
CASSLYGQGWKEKLFF
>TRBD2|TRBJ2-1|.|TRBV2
TGTGCCAGCAGACCCAGCGGGGGTTTTTACAATGAGCAGTTCTTC
CASRPSGGFYNEQFF
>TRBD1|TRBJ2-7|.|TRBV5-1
TGCGCCAGCAGCTTGAGCACAGGGGGTGACGAGCAGTACTTC
CASSLSTGGDEQYF
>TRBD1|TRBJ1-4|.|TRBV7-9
TGTGCCAGCAGCTTCTTCCCGGGACAGGGGATTCAGAATGAAAAACTGTTTTTT
CASSFFPGQGIQNEKLFF
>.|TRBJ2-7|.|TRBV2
TGTGCCAGTTACCCCGGGAGCTCCTACGAGCAGTACTTC
CASYPGSSYEQYF
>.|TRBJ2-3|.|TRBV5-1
TGCGCCAGCAGCTCCACAGGGCCCCCTAGCACAGATACGCAGTATTTT
CASSSTGPPSTDTQYF
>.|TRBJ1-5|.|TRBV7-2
TGTGCCAGCAGCTTACGCTCGGGAAGCAATCAGCCCCAGCATTTT
CASSLRSGSNQPQHF
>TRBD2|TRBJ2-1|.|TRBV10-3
TGTGCCATCATGGGGGGCGGGGGGGGGTATGAGCAGTTCTTC
CAIMGGGGGYEQFF
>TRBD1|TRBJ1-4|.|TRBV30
TGTGCCTGGAGTCTTCAGGGGGGCTATGAAAAACTGTTTTTT
CAWSLQGGYEKLFF
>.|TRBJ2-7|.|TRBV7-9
TGTGCCAGCACCTGGGGGGACTTGAACTACGAGCAGTACTTC
CASTWGDLNYEQYF
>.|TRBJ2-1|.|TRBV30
TGTGCCTGGAGGAGGGTCCAGCATGAGCAGTTCTTC
CAWRRVQHEQFF
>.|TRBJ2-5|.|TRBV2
TGTGCCAGCAGGGCGTCGGAGGGGCGGGAGACCCAGTACTTC
CASRASEGRETQYF
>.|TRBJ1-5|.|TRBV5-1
TGCGCCAGCAGCCCGGGACTCAGGCAGCCCCAGCATTTT
CASSPGLRQPQHF
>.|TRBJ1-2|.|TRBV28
TGTGCCAGCAGTTTTGGGCTACCCTATGGCTACACCTTC
CASSFGLPYGYTF
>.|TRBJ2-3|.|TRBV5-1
TGCGCCAGCAGCTTAGAAAGGGATGAAGATACGCAGTATTTT
CASSLERDEDTQYF
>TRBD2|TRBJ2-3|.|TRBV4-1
TGCGCCAGCAGCCACCTAGGCCTAGCGGGGGGGCCCGGGATCACAGATACGCAGTATTTT
CASSHLGLAGGPGITDTQYF